These 5 T cell receptor beta chains were sequenced from one sample in a study of blood T cell repertoires in COVID-19 (dated by TCRdb to 2018 to 2021). Receptor libraries were prepared by the immunoSEQ multiplex PCR assay. What TCRdb holds here is the immuneACCESS table cut down to in-frame rearrangements. Part of the clones is not present; checked against another copy, under half of the missing clones reflect an unresolved V gene, and the others are unexplained. Here the sample has hundreds of thousands of clones; 80% to 90% occur a single time. About 2.9% of the sample rests with the top ten. Sequenced material: peripheral blood. The origin of the receptors is a woman in her twenties or thirties with COVID-19, enrolled during active disease.

The chain couples TRBV6-2 or TRBV6-3 to TRBJ2-2, with 9 bases identical to TRBD1. Germline V gene sequence: CDR1 MNHEY, CDR2 SVGEGT. The CDR3 runs 16 residues. Losses at the gene ends were 6 bases for V and 6 bases for J; bases not matched to a gene: 11. The DNA for the CDR3 is TGTGCCAGCAGCTGGGACAGGGCCCCGGGGGCCGGGGAGCTGTTTTTT. Protein product: CASSWDRAPGAGELFF.

The J gene is TRBJ2-1, the V gene TRBV6-2 or TRBV6-3; TRBD1 might be the D (6 bases). The CDR3 consists of 16 residues. The V end lost 2 bases, the J end lost 3 bases, and 14 bases lay between the germline ends. Looked up from germline, CDR1 is MNHEY and CDR2 is SVGEGT. The CDR3 sequence: CASSYEVGTLYNEQFF. The CDR3 DNA sequence: TGTGCCAGCAGTTACGAGGTGGGGACACTCTACAATGAGCAGTTCTTC.

This rearrangement joins TRBV4-3 to TRBJ1-2; D gene ambiguous. V was clipped by 3 bases and J by 8 bases, with 7 bases between them. The germline V gene has CDR1 LGHNA and CDR2 YSLEER. There are 11 residues in the CDR3. CDR3 amino acids: CASSHHGGYTF. As DNA, the CDR3 is TGCGCCAGCAGCCACCACGGGGGCTACACCTTC.

This clone was found a few times. The chain links TRBV4-1 to TRBJ2-7, with 14 positions matching TRBD2. The junction had 4 bases not matched to a gene; V was cut back by 4 bases and J by 2 bases. The CDR3 runs 16 residues. In germline, CDR1 is MGHRA, CDR2 YSYEKL. DNA of the CDR3: TGCGCCAGCAGCCCTGAGGGACTAGCGGGGGCCTACGAGCAGTACGTC. Amino acids: CASSPEGLAGAYEQYV.

The V and J genes are TRBV15 and TRBJ1-1; no clear D gene. This CDR3 has 14 amino acids. V was shortened by 1 base and J by 5 bases, with 11 bases between the two germline ends. Germline CDR1 is LNHNV and CDR2 is YYDKDF (reference sequence). The CDR3: CATSRGLLRTEAFF. The CDR3 bases are TGTGCCACCAGCAGAGGTTTATTGAGGACTGAAGCTTTCTTT.